This entry features one TCR beta chain sequence. Its antigen is unidentified. Trimming took off 9 bases at V and 0 bases at J, with 12 bases between the two ends. Germline V gene sequence: CDR1 MNHNY, CDR2 SVGAGI (reference sequence). This CDR3 spans 14 amino acids. This record belongs to a study of cytomegalovirus exposure and HLA in healthy donors. Whole-study results and caveats: Roughly even sequencing depth across donors was the assumption behind the presence/absence analyses.

A multiplex PCR was run with 60 Vbeta primers and 13 Jbeta primers. Original processing methods: About 83 million unique TCR beta chains, some 11 million shared, were counted in a later analysis. The assay was immunoSEQ multiplex PCR, and TCRdb's table has in-frame clones only and misses some. V and J calls and clone size are as listed in that table; D and trimming were resolved from the DNA. The sample lists roughly 110,000 clones, around 61% occurring once. Sequenced material: PBMCs. V gene TRBV6-6 combines with J gene TRBJ1-3; the D gene is possibly TRBD1 (6 bases). This receptor was identified in a woman aged 25 to 39 in good health and CMV-seronegative. The CDR3, as DNA: TGTGCCAGTGGGGGGGCTTCCTCTGGAAACACCATATATTTT. Its protein product is CASGGASSGNTIYF.